This T cell receptor beta chain was documented in a study of blood T cell repertoires in COVID-19 (dated by TCRdb to 2020 to 2021). The study in broad terms: Samples from collaborators originated in the United States, Italy and Spain and spanned both the acute and convalescent phases of COVID-19. A freely available public database, intended as a resource for researchers studying the immune response to SARS-CoV-2, is where the repertoires were released. The material from the prospective study consisted of cDNA or gDNA derived from T cells, B-cell-depleted T cells, or PBMCs. Where available, HLA class I and class II types were obtained from metadata supplied by the sample provider rather than from assay-based typing. The dataset comprised deeply sampled blood TCRbeta repertoires from subjects exposed to, actively infected with, or recovered from COVID-19. Sample metadata almost always included a de-identified subject ID, COVID-19 status, age in years and sex. Samples were obtained from the ongoing ImmuneRACE study (first 160 participants) and from 1,000 to 1,500 subjects provided by 6 global collaborators.

Trimming at the junction amounts to 1 base on V and 2 bases on J, and the germline ends lie 15 bases apart. The germline V gene provides CDR1 SGHDT and CDR2 YYEEEE. Measured from the cysteine to the phenylalanine, the CDR3 is 17 residues long. Of all the DNA, just the CDR3 is kept, 51 bases in frame from base 1. TCRbeta CDR3 regions were amplified from genomic DNA using the immunoSEQ Assay, a bias-controlled multiplex PCR. As for how the authors treated the data: The number of nucleated cells in each sample was estimated by amplification of reference gene primers within the assay. To quantify the absolute abundance of each unique TCRbeta CDR3 rearrangement, sequence reads were collapsed and filtered. For each sample, productive Simpson clonality was calculated as the square root of Simpson's diversity index across productive rearrangements. TCRdb's version of the immuneACCESS table is confined to in-frame rearrangements and falls short of the full clone set. An unresolved V gene accounts for under half of the shortfall where checked; the remainder is of unknown origin. For V, J and clone size, that table is used; D and trimming come from the DNA. Within this sample are roughly 440,000 clones, with around 88% of them counted one time only. The ten largest make up 10% to 15% of the sample.

One collaborating source in Seattle enrolled patients while the patients were actively infected and followed the patients over time throughout the course of disease. Each collaborating institution followed its own protocols to collect whole blood in K2EDTA tubes. For TCRbeta analysis, collaborator samples were shipped as frozen whole blood, as isolated PBMCs, or as DNA extracted from either sample type. Broad study findings and their caveats: How much clinical and demographic metadata was included differed by source and by participant, and the metadata was provided uncurated.

In the case of this clone: No cognate antigen has been identified for it. No much larger clone exists at a distance of one base, and base qualities are not known.

The sequence joins TRBV5-6 to TRBJ2-2, and possibly TRBD1, on 6 matching bases. The source of this sequence is a woman aged 50 to 60 with COVID-19, enrolled during active disease. Specimen: peripheral blood. CDR3 region: CASSLQEGVLNTGELFF. The base sequence is TGTGCCAGCAGCTTGCAAGAGGGGGTCCTAAACACCGGGGAGCTGTTTTTT.